This T cell receptor (beta chain) was sequenced in a study of T cells in Graves' hyperthyroidism and ophthalmopathy. At the level of the study: Peripheral blood draws took place at initial diagnosis, ahead of any treatment. General study findings and limits: The blood repertoire included most of the expanded thyroid clonotypes above 0.001.

From RNA transcripts, TCR beta CDR3 regions were amplified. HTBI primers were used for first-round RT-PCR of the TCR CDR3. TCRdb called the multiplex PCR reads again in MiXCR, with one record for every CDR3 protein. The data show hundreds of thousands of distinct CDR3 sequences, with roughly 18% seen just once and approximately 37% held by the top ten. Researchers barred patients who had uncontrolled infection, other autoimmune disease, pregnancy or lactation. It was less than 13 ml of fresh peripheral blood that supplied the PBMCs. V trimming: 3 bases; J trimming: 8 bases; junction bases outside the gene matches: 5. Germline V gene data show CDR1 as MDHEN and CDR2 as SYDVKM. The length of the CDR3 is 14 residues. For this clonotype: The antigen is unknown.

The sequencing sample was made of blood. The rearrangement links TRBV28 to TRBJ2-1; 9 positions match TRBD2. This TCR derives from a man in his fifties with Graves' ophthalmopathy. This chain's CDR3 is CASSLGGRGYEQFF. The CDR3 bases are TGTGCCAGCAGTTTGGGCGGGAGGGGGTATGAGCAGTTCTTC.